This is a list of T cell receptor beta chains from one sample in a study of blood T cell repertoires in COVID-19. The assay was immunoSEQ multiplex PCR, and TCRdb's table has in-frame clones only and misses some. The table lists approximately 150,000 clones, roughly 80% of them singletons, with about 8% in the top ten. Sequenced input: PBMCs or T cells enriched from blood (not recorded which). These receptors all come from a woman aged 45 to 65 who had recovered from COVID-19. CDR3s include the opening cysteine and the closing phenylalanine or tryptophan. D genes are given only for firm matches. Some rows mark clone size as missing; the rest say once, few, many or name a class of expanded clone.

TRBV5-1	TRBJ1-6	TRBD1	-	CASSKGGYSPLHF	TGCGCCAGCAGCAAAGGGGGCTATTCACCCCTCCACTTT
TRBV5-6	TRBJ1-3	-	-	CANSSEVPSCSGNTIYF	TGTGCCAATTCCTCAGAGGTACCGTCTTGCTCTGGAAACACCATATATTTT
TRBV11-3	TRBJ2-6	-	-	CASTPGPMSGANVLTF	TGTGCCAGCACCCCTGGCCCCATGTCTGGGGCCAACGTCCTGACTTTC
TRBV6-5	TRBJ1-1	-	-	CASSYGGRTEAFF	TGTGCCAGCAGTTACGGGGGGAGGACTGAAGCTTTCTTT
TRBV2	TRBJ2-6	-	-	CASSYGANVLTF	TGTGCCAGCAGTTATGGGGCCAACGTCCTGACTTTC
TRBV5-1	TRBJ2-7	-	once	CASSLEQASPNEQYF	TGCGCCAGCAGCTTGGAGCAGGCCTCGCCAAACGAGCAGTACTTC
TRBV7-9	TRBJ2-5	TRBD2	-	CASSPLGGAQYF	TGTGCCAGCAGCCCCCTGGGAGGGGCCCAGTACTTC
TRBV2	TRBJ2-3	TRBD2	-	CASSGTSGRHTQYF	TGTGCCAGCAGTGGGACTAGCGGGAGGCATACGCAGTATTTT
TRBV2	TRBJ1-1	-	-	CASSPRRGSLTEAFF	TGTGCCAGCAGTCCCCGGAGAGGCAGCCTGACTGAAGCTTTCTTT
TRBV4-1	TRBJ1-6	TRBD1	-	CASSHRDRDNSPLHF	TGCGCCAGCAGCCACCGGGACAGGGATAATTCACCCCTCCACTTT
TRBV9	TRBJ2-1	TRBD2	-	CASSASGGANEQFF	TGTGCCAGCAGCGCAAGCGGGGGGGCAAATGAGCAGTTCTTC
TRBV6-5	TRBJ1-1	-	-	CASSYGSGHTEAFF	TGTGCCAGCAGTTATGGTAGTGGGCACACTGAAGCTTTCTTT
TRBV3-1/TRBV3-2	TRBJ1-2	TRBD1	-	CASSQGWTGNGYTF	TGTGCCAGCAGCCAGGGTTGGACAGGGAATGGCTACACTTTC
TRBV7-2	TRBJ2-3	-	-	CASSLLVSDTQYF	TGTGCCAGCAGCTTACTAGTTTCCGATACGCAGTATTTT
TRBV5-6	TRBJ2-7	TRBD2	-	CASSLGLAGGYEQYF	TGTGCCAGCAGCTTGGGACTAGCGGGGGGTTACGAGCAGTACTTC
TRBV5-1	TRBJ1-6	-	-	CASSWWPGPNSPLHF	TGCGCCAGCAGCTGGTGGCCAGGGCCCAATTCACCCCTCCACTTT
TRBV11-2	TRBJ2-2	-	-	CASSLGGRNTGELFF	TGTGCCAGCAGCTTAGGTGGGAGGAACACCGGGGAGCTGTTTTTT
TRBV20-1	TRBJ1-1	-	-	CSASTTDKAFF	TGCAGTGCTAGTACGACAGACAAAGCTTTCTTT
TRBV6-5	TRBJ2-1	TRBD1	-	CASSRPGQGINEQFF	TGTGCCAGCAGCAGACCGGGACAGGGAATCAATGAGCAGTTCTTC
TRBV2	TRBJ1-1	TRBD1	-	CASRQNGRGRGNTEAFF	TGTGCCAGCAGGCAAAACGGGAGGGGGCGTGGGAACACTGAAGCTTTCTTT
TRBV28	TRBJ2-3	TRBD2	-	CASSTGLAGVDTQYF	TGTGCCAGCAGTACTGGACTAGCGGGAGTAGATACGCAGTATTTT
TRBV28	TRBJ2-2	TRBD1	-	CASTYSQGAVTGELFF	TGTGCCAGCACCTACTCACAGGGGGCGGTCACCGGGGAGCTGTTTTTT
TRBV12-3/TRBV12-4	TRBJ1-2	-	once	CASSFSAAGYTF	TGTGCCAGCAGTTTTTCTGCCGCGGGCTACACCTTC
TRBV7-3	TRBJ2-7	TRBD2	-	CASSKTSGGVYEQYF	TGTGCCAGCAGCAAAACTAGCGGGGGGGTGTACGAGCAGTACTTC
TRBV19	TRBJ1-5	TRBD1	-	CASSRQGQGAYQPQHF	TGTGCCAGTAGTCGACAGGGACAGGGGGCTTATCAGCCCCAGCATTTT
TRBV2	TRBJ2-3	TRBD2	-	CASSGTSGSPADTQYF	TGTGCCAGCAGCGGGACTAGCGGGAGTCCCGCAGATACGCAGTATTTT
TRBV6-6	TRBJ1-1	-	-	CASSYSSRVIAFF	TGTGCCAGCAGTTACTCTTCGCGGGTTATAGCTTTCTTT
TRBV6-1	TRBJ2-1	-	-	CASSEGSGTYNEQFF	TGTGCCAGCAGCGAAGGGAGCGGAACCTACAATGAGCAGTTCTTC
TRBV6-1	TRBJ2-1	TRBD2	-	CASRERSGGRYNEQFF	TGTGCCAGCAGGGAACGAAGCGGGGGCCGATACAATGAGCAGTTCTTC
TRBV3-1/TRBV3-2	TRBJ1-1	-	-	CASSQDPGTLAEAFF	TGTGCCAGCAGCCAAGACCCAGGGACTCTCGCTGAAGCTTTCTTT
TRBV5-4	TRBJ1-2	-	-	CASSNIGDYGYTF	TGTGCCAGCAGCAACATAGGGGACTATGGCTACACCTTC
TRBV10-3	TRBJ2-2	-	-	CGCGAAGELFF	TGTGGCTGCGGGGCTGCCGGGGAGCTGTTTTTT
TRBV5-5	TRBJ1-5	TRBD1	-	CASSTNAGTVNQPQHF	TGTGCCAGCAGCACCAATGCCGGGACAGTAAATCAGCCCCAGCATTTT
TRBV5-1	TRBJ2-3	TRBD1	-	CASSSRGFTGARTDTQYF	TGCGCCAGCAGCTCTCGAGGGTTTACAGGGGCCAGGACAGATACGCAGTATTTT
TRBV4-3	TRBJ1-2	TRBD1	-	CASSQDPRGHGYTF	TGCGCCAGCAGCCAAGATCCCAGGGGGCATGGCTACACCTTC
TRBV19	TRBJ1-2	-	-	CASSISQGFYGYTF	TGTGCCAGTAGTATATCCCAGGGGTTCTATGGCTACACCTTC
TRBV2	TRBJ1-2	-	-	CASSSTGGYTF	TGTGCCAGCAGTTCCACAGGGGGCTACACCTTC
TRBV9	TRBJ2-3	-	-	CASSVLGAGSTDTQYF	TGTGCCAGCAGCGTGCTAGGAGCTGGGTCCACAGATACGCAGTATTTT
TRBV29-1	TRBJ2-5	-	-	CSVARGRETQYF	TGCAGCGTTGCTAGGGGGAGAGAGACCCAGTACTTC
TRBV21-1	TRBJ2-7	-	-	CASSLEVDEQYF	TGTGCCAGCAGCCTGGAGGTGGACGAGCAGTACTTC
TRBV24-1	TRBJ2-1	-	-	CATNAGAQGGEQFF	TGTGCCACCAACGCGGGGGCGCAAGGCGGTGAGCAGTTCTTC
TRBV19	TRBJ1-4	-	-	CASNPRGGNEKLFF	TGTGCCAGTAACCCCAGGGGAGGGAATGAAAAACTGTTTTTT